The rows below give T cell receptor beta chains drawn from one sample of a study of cytomegalovirus exposure and HLA in healthy donors. Produced via immunoSEQ multiplex PCR; TCRdb's table is partial and in-frame only. The data show roughly 200,000 clones, 78% seen once. Input material: PBMCs. Receptor source: a female donor in good health and CMV-seronegative. Each CDR3 is given without its conserved first and last residue. Each record gives: V gene, CDR3 protein.

>TRBV9
ASSVGRTGFYNEQF
>TRBV7-9
ASSSWTNTNEQF
>TRBV27
ASSFNRGHNYGYT
>TRBV7-6
ASSLSPGTHIIYEAF
>TRBV7-3
ASSLTPSGFGSGANVLT
>TRBV6-1
ASSGSRGLSEQY
>TRBV12-5
ASGLGGTGGLNEQF
>TRBV9
ASSIRDTMNTEAF
>TRBV7-6
ASSLWERDYEQY
>TRBV14
ASSPGTGRMY